This T cell receptor beta chain comes out of a study of blood T cell repertoires in COVID-19. Study summary: Acute and convalescent COVID-19 samples came from the United States, Italy and Spain. T cells, B-cell-depleted T cells, or PBMCs supplied cDNA or gDNA.

Trimming removed 2 bases from V and 2 bases from J, with 10 bases in between. The length of the CDR3 is 14 residues. The germline CDR1 and CDR2 sequences are MNHEY and SMNVEV (reference sequence). Methods used by the authors: The assay estimated nucleated cells by amplifying reference gene primers. Sequenced by immunoSEQ multiplex PCR; TCRdb stores in-frame clones only, minus some. Clone size and the V and J calls come from that table; the DNA yielded D and trimming. This sample carries roughly 200,000 clones, 87% of them seen once, and the ten largest clones take approximately 2%. Two negative PCRs, clearance, or symptom resolution were required of recovered Cohort 3 donors.

Input material: PBMCs or T cells enriched from blood (not recorded which). This TCR was sampled from a woman aged 25 to 39 who had recovered from COVID-19. This chain connects TRBV27 to TRBJ2-7, with a possible D match to TRBD1 (6 bases). The CDR3 protein is CASSLGGPPYEQYF. CDR3 DNA: TGTGCCAGCAGTTTAGGGGGCCCACCCTACGAGCAGTACTTC.